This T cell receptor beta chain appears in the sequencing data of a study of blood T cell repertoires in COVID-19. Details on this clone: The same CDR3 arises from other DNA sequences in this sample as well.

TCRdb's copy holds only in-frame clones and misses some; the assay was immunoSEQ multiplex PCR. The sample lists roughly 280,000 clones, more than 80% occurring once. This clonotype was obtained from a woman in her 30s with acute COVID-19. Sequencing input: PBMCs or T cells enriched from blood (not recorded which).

The CDR3 coding sequence is TGTGCCAGTAGTATAGATCGGGGCGGGGAGCTGTTTTTT. Translated, it gives CASSIDRGGELFF. The chain is built from TRBV19 and TRBJ2-2, with TRBD2 as a possible D gene (5 bases). This CDR3 has 13 amino acids. V was pared by 0 bases and J by 7 bases, with 6 bases between. CDR1 and CDR2 from the germline V gene are LNHDA and SQIVND (reference sequence).